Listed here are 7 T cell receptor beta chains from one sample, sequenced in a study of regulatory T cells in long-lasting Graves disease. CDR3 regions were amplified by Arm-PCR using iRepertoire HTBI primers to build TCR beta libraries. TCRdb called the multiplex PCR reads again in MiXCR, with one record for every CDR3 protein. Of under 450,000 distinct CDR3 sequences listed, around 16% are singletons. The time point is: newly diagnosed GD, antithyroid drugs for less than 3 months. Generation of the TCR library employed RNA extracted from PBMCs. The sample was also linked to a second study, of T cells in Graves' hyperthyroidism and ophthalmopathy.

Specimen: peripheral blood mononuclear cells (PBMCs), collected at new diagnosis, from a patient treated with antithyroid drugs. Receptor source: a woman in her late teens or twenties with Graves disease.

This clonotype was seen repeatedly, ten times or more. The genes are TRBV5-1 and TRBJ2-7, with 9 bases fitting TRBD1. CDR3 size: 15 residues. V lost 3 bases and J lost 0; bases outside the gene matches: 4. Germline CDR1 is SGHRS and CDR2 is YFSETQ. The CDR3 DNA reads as TGCGCCAGCAGCTGGACAGGGGCGAGCTCCTACGAGCAGTACTTC. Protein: CASSWTGASSYEQYF. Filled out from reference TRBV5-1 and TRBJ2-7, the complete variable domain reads KAGVTQTPRYLIKTRGQQVTLSCSPISGHRSVSWYQQTPGQGLQFLFEYFSETQRNKGNFPGRFSGRQFSNSRSEMNVSTLELGDSALYLCASSWTGASSYEQYFGPGTRLTVT.

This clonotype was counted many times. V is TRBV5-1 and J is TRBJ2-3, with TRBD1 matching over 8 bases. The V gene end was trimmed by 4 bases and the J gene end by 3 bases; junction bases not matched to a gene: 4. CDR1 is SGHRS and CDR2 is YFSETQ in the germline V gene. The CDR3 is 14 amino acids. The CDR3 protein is CASSAGQGTDTQYF. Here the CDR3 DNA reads TGCGCCAGCAGCGCCGGACAGGGTACAGATACGCAGTATTTT.

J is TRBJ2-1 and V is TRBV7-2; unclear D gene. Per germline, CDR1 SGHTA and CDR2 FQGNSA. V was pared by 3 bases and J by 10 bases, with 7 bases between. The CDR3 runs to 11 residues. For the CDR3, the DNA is TGTGCCAGCAGCTTGATCTTAGAGCAGTTCTTC. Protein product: CASSLILEQFF.

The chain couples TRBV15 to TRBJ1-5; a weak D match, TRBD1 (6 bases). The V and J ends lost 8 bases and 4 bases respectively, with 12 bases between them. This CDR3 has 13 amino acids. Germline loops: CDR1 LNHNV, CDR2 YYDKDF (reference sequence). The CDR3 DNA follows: TGTGCCACCGAGGGGGGACCGAATCAGCCCCAGCATTTT. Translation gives CATEGGPNQPQHF.

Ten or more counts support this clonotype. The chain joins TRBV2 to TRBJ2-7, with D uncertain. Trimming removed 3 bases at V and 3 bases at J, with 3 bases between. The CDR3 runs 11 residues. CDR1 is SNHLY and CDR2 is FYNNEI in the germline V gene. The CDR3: CASSERYEQYF. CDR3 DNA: TGTGCCAGCAGTGAGCGCTACGAGCAGTACTTC. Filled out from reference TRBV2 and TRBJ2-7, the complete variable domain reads EPEVTQTPSHQVTQMGQEVILRCVPISNHLYFYWYRQILGQKVEFLVSFYNNEISEKSEIFDDQFSVERPDGSNFTLKIRSTKLEDSAMYFCASSERYEQYFGPGTRLTVT.

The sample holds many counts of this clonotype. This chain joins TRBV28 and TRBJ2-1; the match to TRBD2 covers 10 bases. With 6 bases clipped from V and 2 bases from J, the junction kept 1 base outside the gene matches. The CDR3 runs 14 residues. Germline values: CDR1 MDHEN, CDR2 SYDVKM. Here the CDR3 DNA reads TGTGCCAGCAGAGGACTAGCGGCCTACAATGAGCAGTTCTTC. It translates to CASRGLAAYNEQFF.

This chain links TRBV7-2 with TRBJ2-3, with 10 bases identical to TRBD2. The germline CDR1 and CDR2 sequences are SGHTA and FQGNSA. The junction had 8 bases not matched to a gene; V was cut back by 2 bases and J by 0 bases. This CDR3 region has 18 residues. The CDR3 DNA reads TGTGCCAGCAGCTTAAGGCTAGCGGGGGTTCATAGCACAGATACGCAGTATTTT. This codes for CASSLRLAGVHSTDTQYF. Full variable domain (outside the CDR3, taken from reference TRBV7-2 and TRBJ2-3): GAGVSQSPSNKVTEKGKDVELRCDPISGHTALYWYRQSLGQGLEFLIYFQGNSAPDKSGLPSDRFSAERTGGSVSTLTIQRTQQEDSAVYLCASSLRLAGVHSTDTQYFGPGTRLTVL.